This entry is about one T cell receptor (beta chain). It may be a read error: a sequence one base away is much more abundant. Within the sample, other DNA sequences also encode this same CDR3. These data are taken from a study of blood T cell repertoires in COVID-19. Background on the study: Samples came from the United States, Italy and Spain, spanning acute and convalescent COVID-19.

Trimming shortened V by 5 bases and J by 1 base, and 5 bases separated the two germline ends. The CDR3 totals 12 residues. The data were produced by immunoSEQ multiplex PCR, yet TCRdb's version contains in-frame clones alone and is incomplete. The data hold about 480,000 clones, with nearly 90% observed a single time. The chain links TRBV12-3 or TRBV12-4 to TRBJ1-1, with D hard to call. The sequenced material came from PBMCs or T cells enriched from blood (not recorded which). The clonotype originates from a young woman with acute COVID-19. The CDR3 sequence: CASSRGNTEAFF. The CDR3 DNA reads as TGTGCCAGCAGTCGGGGGAACACTGAAGCTTTCTTT.